These 24 T cell receptor beta chains were all obtained from the same sample, sequenced in a study of T cell responses to AZD1222 COVID-19 vaccine. TCRdb's table, derived via immunoSEQ multiplex PCR, lists solely in-frame clones and lacks some. The sample includes roughly 120,000 clones, over 75% of them seen just once. The sequencing here drew on peripheral blood, taken on day 0 of AZD1222 vaccination. The origin of the receptors is an adult in good health.

This sequence joins TRBV7-9 and TRBJ1-1; no definite D call. Germline V gene lookup returns CDR1 SEHNR and CDR2 FQNEAQ (reference sequence). V was trimmed by 7 bases and J by 5 bases, leaving 14 bases between them. This CDR3 has 13 residues. Here the CDR3 DNA reads TGTGCCAGCACCCTCGCGGGTGGGACTGAAGCTTTCTTT. The encoded protein is CASTLAGGTEAFF.

The chain recombines TRBV7-2 with TRBJ2-2, with D uncertain. This CDR3 has 17 residues. Trimming stripped 5 bases from V and 0 bases from J, with 16 bases between. Per the germline V gene, CDR1 is SGHTA and CDR2 is FQGNSA. CDR3 coding DNA: TGTGCCAGCAGCCCCCTTATGCGCGGCGCGAACACCGGGGAGCTGTTTTTT. Its protein product is CASSPLMRGANTGELFF.

The J gene is TRBJ2-7, the V gene TRBV19, with TRBD2 matching over 9 bases. With 5 bases clipped from V and 6 bases from J, the junction kept 17 bases outside the gene matches. This CDR3 contains 17 residues. In germline, CDR1 is LNHDA, CDR2 SQIVND (reference sequence). The CDR3 nucleotides read TGTGCCAGTAGTCCCCTCGGGACGGTAGCGGGAGTTGTCGAGCAGTACTTC. Protein sequence: CASSPLGTVAGVVEQYF.

V is TRBV4-1 and J is TRBJ1-4; D is unclear. Germline V gene sequence: CDR1 MGHRA, CDR2 YSYEKL. This CDR3 region has 16 residues. The V end was cut by 5 bases, the J end by 1 base, with 14 bases between. The CDR3 DNA follows: TGCGCCAGCAGCGACCTCCGGACGATAACTAATGAAAAACTGTTTTTT. Amino acids: CASSDLRTITNEKLFF.

The rearrangement links TRBV12-3 or TRBV12-4 to TRBJ2-7; D gene uncertain. CDR3 length: 13 residues. Trimming cost V 2 bases and J 4 bases, with 9 bases left between them. CDR3 protein: CASSLFVGYEQYF. The DNA of the CDR3 is TGTGCCAGCAGTTTATTCGTAGGGTACGAGCAGTACTTC.

The count of this clone is one. V and J are TRBV7-2 and TRBJ1-5; the match to TRBD1 covers 8 bases. The germline CDR1 and CDR2 sequences are SGHTA and FQGNSA. The ends lost 5 bases at V and 6 bases at J; junction bases unmatched: 9. This CDR3 contains 15 residues. The CDR3, as DNA: TGTGCCAGCAGCCCGGACAGGGAGTTGGTTCAGCCCCAGCATTTT. It specifies CASSPDRELVQPQHF.

The rearrangement joins TRBV2 to TRBJ2-7; TRBD1 matches 7 bases. Unmatched junction bases numbered 9, after V lost 10 bases and J lost 3 bases. CDR3 size: 13 residues. Germline CDR1 SNHLY, CDR2 FYNNEI. In DNA, the CDR3 is TGTGCCACCACTGGACAGGAGGACTACGAGCAGTACTTC. Translating gives CATTGQEDYEQYF.

This clone is a singleton in its sample. The rearrangement links TRBV10-3 to TRBJ2-7; maybe TRBD2 (5 bases). The CDR3 contains 14 residues. The germline V and J ends were trimmed by 0 bases and 6 bases, with 12 bases remaining between them. In germline, CDR1 is ENHRY, CDR2 SYGVKD. CDR3 coding DNA: TGTGCCATCAGTGAGTCCAGTTCCGCGGGCGAGCAGTACTTC. It is translated as CAISESSSAGEQYF.

This chain joins TRBV5-1 and TRBJ1-5; 7 nucleotides line up with TRBD1. V trimming: 4 bases; J trimming: 3 bases; junction bases outside the gene matches: 7. Germline CDR1 reads SGHRS; CDR2 reads YFSETQ. The CDR3 extends over 15 amino acids. CDR3 sequence: CASSITGDLNQPQHF. CDR3 bases: TGCGCCAGCAGCATAACAGGGGACCTCAATCAGCCCCAGCATTTT.

The J gene is TRBJ1-2, the V gene TRBV12-3 or TRBV12-4; D is possibly TRBD1 (5 bases). The CDR3 covers 12 residues. Trimming left V 3 bases short and J 9 bases short, with 11 bases between. CDR3 amino acids: CASSLLGRSYTF. CDR3 nucleotides: TGTGCCAGCAGTTTGTTGGGGCGTAGCTACACCTTC.

This clone has a single count. V and J are TRBV19 and TRBJ2-1, with 10 bases matching TRBD2. The ends lost 6 bases at V and 3 bases at J; junction bases unmatched: 5. CDR1 and CDR2 (germline): LNHDA, SQIVND (reference sequence). The CDR3 totals 15 residues. CDR3 sequence reads: CASRAASGSYNEQFF. The CDR3 coding sequence is TGTGCCAGTAGGGCGGCTAGCGGGAGCTACAATGAGCAGTTCTTC.

In its sample, this clone was seen once. The V and J genes are TRBV6-5 and TRBJ1-4, with D perhaps matching TRBD1 (5 bases). Trimming took off 6 bases at V and 7 bases at J, with 6 bases between the two ends. Germline values: CDR1 MNHEY, CDR2 SVGAGI. The length of the CDR3 is 11 residues. CDR3 sequence: CASSGGEKLFF. The DNA of the CDR3 is TGTGCCAGCAGCGGGGGTGAAAAACTGTTTTTT.

This clone was seen once. The chain uses TRBV27 and TRBJ2-5, with 7 bases that match TRBD2. This CDR3 has 14 residues. V lost 6 bases, J lost 1 base, and 5 bases stayed unmatched. Germline CDR1 reads MNHEY; CDR2 reads SMNVEV (reference sequence). The CDR3 DNA follows: TGTGCCAGCAGCCCGGGGAGGGGCCAAGAGACCCAGTACTTC. Translating it yields CASSPGRGQETQYF.

This clone has a single count. V gene TRBV5-4 combines with J gene TRBJ1-2; 7 bases are a match to TRBD1. CDR3 length: 13 amino acids. V was pared by 2 bases and J by 4 bases, with 2 bases of the junction left unmatched. The germline CDR1 and CDR2 sequences are SGHNT and YYREEE (reference sequence). The CDR3 spells CASSFTGAYGYTF. DNA for the CDR3: TGTGCCAGCAGCTTCACAGGGGCCTATGGCTACACCTTC.

The rearrangement joins TRBV29-1 to TRBJ2-1; TRBD2 agrees at 13 bases. V was clipped by 6 bases and J by 1 base; unmatched bases: 6. The germline V gene encodes CDR1 SQVTM and CDR2 ANQGSEA. This CDR3 comprises 16 residues. CDR3 region: CSVAGTSGTSYNEQFF. As DNA, the CDR3 is TGCAGCGTAGCCGGGACTAGCGGGACTTCCTACAATGAGCAGTTCTTC.

This rearrangement joins TRBV5-4 to TRBJ2-7; 8 bases align to TRBD1. V was clipped by 5 bases and J by 7 bases; unmatched bases: 8. Per the germline V gene, CDR1 is SGHNT and CDR2 is YYREEE (reference sequence). The CDR3 sequence is 13 residues long. CDR3 loop: CASSSRGLGEQYF. As DNA, the CDR3 is TGTGCCAGCAGTAGCAGGGGGCTGGGTGAGCAGTACTTC.

The chain employs TRBV18 and TRBJ2-7, with D possibly matching TRBD2 (6 bases). The CDR3 has 15 amino acids. The germline gives CDR1 KGHSH, CDR2 LQKENI. V lost 0 bases and J lost 2, with 11 bases in between. The DNA for the CDR3 is TGTGCCAGCTCACCACCCCAACGGGAGCCCTACGAGCAGTACTTC. Translating gives CASSPPQREPYEQYF.

The chain couples TRBV5-1 to TRBJ1-2, with no clear D. Germline CDR1 and CDR2: SGHRS and YFSETQ. The length of the CDR3 is 15 residues. With 4 bases removed from V and 5 bases from J, the gap between germline ends came to 18 bases. CDR3 DNA sequence: TGCGCCAGCAGCCCCCGAGATGGGTCTAGATATGGCTACACCTTC. This codes for CASSPRDGSRYGYTF.

V and J are TRBV11-2 and TRBJ2-1; either TRBD1 or TRBD2 may fit D (5 bases each). Trimming removed 5 bases from V and 8 bases from J, with 19 bases in between. Germline V gene data show CDR1 as SGHAT and CDR2 as FQNNGV. The CDR3 totals 15 residues. The CDR3 nucleotides read TGTGCCAGCAGCCACTCCGGGGCCGCCCTGCATGAGCAGTTCTTC. It codes for CASSHSGAALHEQFF.

The DNA of the CDR3 is TGTGCCAGCAGGTTTAACAGGGGGCGAAGAGGAAACACCATATATTTT. It translates to CASRFNRGRRGNTIYF. The V gene is TRBV21-1, the J gene TRBJ1-3; TRBD1 was called by the table and not checked on the DNA. TRBV21-1 is labeled a pseudogene. The CDR3 covers 16 residues.

The gene calls are TRBV5-1 and TRBJ2-2; D gene uncertain. Germline values: CDR1 SGHRS, CDR2 YFSETQ. Trimming cost V 5 bases and J 5 bases, with 10 bases left between them. CDR3 size: 13 residues. The CDR3 nucleotides read TGCGCCAGCAGTTCCAAAGTGACCGGGGAGCTGTTTTTT. As protein: CASSSKVTGELFF.

The J gene is TRBJ2-1, the V gene TRBV18; D not certain. The germline V gene has CDR1 KGHSH and CDR2 LQKENI. The length of the CDR3 is 13 residues. The V and J ends lost 3 bases and 9 bases respectively, with 12 bases between them. The CDR3 is CASSPSTTAEQFF. DNA for the CDR3: TGTGCCAGCTCACCCTCAACCACGGCTGAGCAGTTCTTC.

The chain couples TRBV6-5 to TRBJ1-1, with D maybe TRBD1 (6 bases). CDR3 length equals 15 residues. Germline V lookup: CDR1 MNHEY, CDR2 SVGAGI. V lost 6 bases and J lost 3, with 17 bases in between. Here the CDR3 reads CASRLAGTPDTEAFF. CDR3 in DNA: TGTGCCAGCAGGCTCGCCGGGACACCCGACACTGAAGCTTTCTTT.

The chain is built from TRBV7-9 and TRBJ2-1, with a possible D match to TRBD2 (6 bases). Germline V CDR1 and CDR2: SEHNR, FQNEAQ (reference sequence). V lost 1 base to trimming and J lost 7 bases, with 14 bases between them. The CDR3 covers 15 residues. CDR3 in DNA: TGTGCCAGCAGCTTAGTGGGACTGATTGGTAATGAGCAGTTCTTC. This gives the protein CASSLVGLIGNEQFF.